Included here is one T cell receptor beta chain sequence, with context. The data are from a study of control samples from healthy donors and cancer patients. The protocol was immunoSEQ multiplex PCR, while the TCRdb copy is restricted to in-frame clones and leaves out a portion. Seen here are approximately 37,000 clones, more than 85% observed once, and the top ten hold 3% to 4.5%. This CDR3 region has 13 residues. In germline, CDR1 is LNHNV, CDR2 YYDKDF (reference sequence). Trimming pared 0 bases from V and 7 bases from J, leaving 7 bases between. The J gene is TRBJ2-1, the V gene TRBV15, with D possibly matching TRBD2 (5 bases). The sequenced sample consisted of blood. The receptor was isolated from a woman aged 45 to 65 in good health. Here the CDR3 DNA reads TGTGCCACCAGCAGAGATCCGGGGAATGAGCAGTTCTTC. Translating it yields CATSRDPGNEQFF.